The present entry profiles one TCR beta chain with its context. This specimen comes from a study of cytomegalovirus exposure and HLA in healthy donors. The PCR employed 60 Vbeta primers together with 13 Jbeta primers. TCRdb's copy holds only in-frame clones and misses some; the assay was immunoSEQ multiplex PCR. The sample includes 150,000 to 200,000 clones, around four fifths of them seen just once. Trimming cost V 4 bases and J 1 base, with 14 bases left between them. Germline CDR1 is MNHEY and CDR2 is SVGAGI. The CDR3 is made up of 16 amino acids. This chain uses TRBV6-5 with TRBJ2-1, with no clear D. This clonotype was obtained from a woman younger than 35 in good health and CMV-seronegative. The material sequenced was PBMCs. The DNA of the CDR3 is TGTGCCAGCAGTTCCTCGTCGGGTGGGTCCTACAATGAGCAGTTCTTC. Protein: CASSSSSGGSYNEQFF.